Below are 17 T cell receptor beta chains sequenced from a single sample in a study of cytomegalovirus exposure and HLA in healthy donors. Only in-frame clones appear in the TCRdb table, and some are missing; sequencing was by immunoSEQ multiplex PCR. This sample has around 70,000 clones, with 94% found just once. The sample taken for sequencing was PBMCs. The receptors come from a woman between 18 and 29 years old in good health and CMV-seronegative.

This rearrangement joins TRBV28 to TRBJ1-2; possible D gene TRBD1, 5 bases. The CDR3 runs 14 residues. The germline gives CDR1 MDHEN, CDR2 SYDVKM. Trimming took off 5 bases at V and 3 bases at J, with 13 bases between the two ends. The CDR3 DNA reads as TGTGCCAGCAGTGTCCAGGGAAATGACTATGGCTACACCTTC. Encoded protein: CASSVQGNDYGYTF.

V and J are TRBV6-8 and TRBJ2-7; 10 nucleotides match TRBD1. The CDR3 totals 14 residues. The trim removed 2 bases at V and 5 bases at J, leaving 3 bases unmatched. The germline gives CDR1 MNHGY, CDR2 SAAAGT. The CDR3 DNA sequence: TGTGCCAGCAGTTACAGGGACAGGGGTCACGAGCAGTACTTC. Its translation is CASSYRDRGHEQYF.

The chain is built from TRBV10-1 and TRBJ1-2, with TRBD1 matching over 8 bases. This CDR3 is 18 amino acids long. Germline CDR1 is WNHNN and CDR2 is SYGVQD (reference sequence). The trim removed 5 bases at V and 7 bases at J, leaving 21 bases unmatched. The CDR3 loop is CASSFPTPGQGGAGGYTF. Here the CDR3 DNA reads TGCGCCAGCAGTTTTCCTACCCCCGGACAGGGAGGGGCTGGTGGCTACACCTTC.

This clone was picked up a small number of times. The rearrangement joins TRBV13 to TRBJ2-2; possible D gene TRBD1, 6 bases. The V end was cut by 1 base, the J end by 4 bases, with 13 bases between. Germline CDR1 PRHDT, CDR2 FYEKMQ (reference sequence). This CDR3 region has 16 residues. The CDR3 DNA follows: TGTGCCAGCAGCTTAGCAGGGGCCGAACGCACCGGGGAGCTGTTTTTT. This translates into CASSLAGAERTGELFF. The whole variable domain, remainder taken from reference TRBV13 and TRBJ2-2, is AAGVIQSPRHLIKEKRETATLKCYPIPRHDTVYWYQQGPGQDPQFLISFYEKMQSDKGSIPDRFSAQQFSDYHSELNMSSLELGDSALYFCASSLAGAERTGELFFGEGSRLTVL.

V usage is TRBV9 and J usage is TRBJ1-2; D is unresolved. Between the trimmed V and J ends, which lost 8 bases and 3 bases, there was a span of 14 bases. CDR3 size: 13 residues. Germline CDR1 and CDR2: SGDLS and YYNGEE. The CDR3 spells CASTLRGDYGYTF. CDR3 DNA sequence: TGTGCCAGTACTTTACGGGGAGACTATGGCTACACCTTC.

The chain couples TRBV4-2 to TRBJ2-2; no clear D gene. The V gene's germline CDR1 is LGHNA and CDR2 YNFKEQ. Trimming removed 1 base from V and 9 bases from J, with 9 bases in between. CDR3 length: 13 amino acids. DNA for the CDR3: TGTGCCAGCAGCCAAGGACAAACCCGGGAGCTGTTTTTT. Its translation is CASSQGQTRELFF.

The rearrangement joins TRBV28 to TRBJ1-1; 8 bases fit TRBD1. J lost 8 bases, V lost 6 bases, and 5 bases had no gene match. Germline lookup yields CDR1 MDHEN and CDR2 SYDVKM. The CDR3 has 12 amino acids. The CDR3 spells CASSLGQGEAFF. The CDR3 DNA reads TGTGCCAGCAGCCTAGGACAGGGAGAAGCTTTCTTT.

The V call is TRBV28, the J call TRBJ1-2; D remains unclear. There are 14 residues in the CDR3. Germline CDR1 MDHEN, CDR2 SYDVKM. V was pared by 1 base and J by 4 bases, with 10 bases between. The CDR3 loop is CASSLYRGSYGYTF. In nucleotides, the CDR3 is TGTGCCAGCAGTTTATATCGGGGTAGCTATGGCTACACCTTC.

This chain links TRBV5-5 with TRBJ1-3; D is ambiguous. The CDR3 totals 14 residues. The V end lost 1 base, the J end lost 4 bases, and 9 bases lay between the germline ends. Germline V gives CDR1 SGHKS, CDR2 YYEKEE (reference sequence). The CDR3 sequence: CASSLTLQGNTIYF. CDR3 nucleotide sequence: TGTGCCAGCAGCTTGACCCTACAGGGAAACACCATATATTTT.

The gene calls are TRBV5-1 and TRBJ1-5, with a possible D match to TRBD1 (6 bases). The CDR3 spans 14 residues. Trimming took off 0 bases at V and 5 bases at J, with 9 bases between the two ends. Germline assignment: CDR1 SGHRS and CDR2 YFSETQ. The CDR3 DNA sequence: TGCGCCAGCAGCTTGGCCCCAGGGGATCAGCCCCAGCATTTT. It specifies CASSLAPGDQPQHF.

The rearrangement joins TRBV28 to TRBJ2-7; 9 nucleotides agree with TRBD2. V lost 3 bases and J lost 5; bases outside the gene matches: 5. CDR1 is MDHEN, CDR2 SYDVKM, per germline. This CDR3 has 14 amino acids. As DNA, the CDR3 is TGTGCCAGCAGTTTTCTGGCGGGAGGGGACGAGCAGTACTTC. Translated: CASSFLAGGDEQYF. Full variable domain (remainder filled in from reference TRBV28 and TRBJ2-7): DVKVTQSSRYLVKRTGEKVFLECVQDMDHENMFWYRQDPGLGLRLIYFSYDVKMKEKGDIPEGYSVSREKKERFSLILESASTNQTSMYLCASSFLAGGDEQYFGPGTRLTVT.

The chain recombines TRBV5-1 with TRBJ2-1, with a tentative D call TRBD2 (5 bases). This CDR3 has 15 amino acids. Looked up from germline, CDR1 is SGHRS and CDR2 is YFSETQ. Trimming left V 2 bases short and J 8 bases short, with 17 bases between. The CDR3 here is CASSLFRDPTDEQFF. CDR3 in DNA: TGCGCCAGCAGCTTATTCCGGGATCCTACAGATGAGCAGTTCTTC.

This chain uses TRBV5-5 with TRBJ1-6, with no clear D. The length of the CDR3 is 17 residues. Germline V lookup: CDR1 SGHKS, CDR2 YYEKEE (reference sequence). V was pared by 2 bases and J by 8 bases, with 20 bases between. The CDR3 nucleotides read TGTGCCAGCAGCTTTATCCCCGCTTCTATCCTATATTCACCCCTCCACTTT. It is translated as CASSFIPASILYSPLHF.

Here the CDR3 DNA reads TGTGCCAGTAGTATAGTGGCGGCTAACTATGGCTACACCTTC. The encoded protein is CASSIVAANYGYTF. The V and J genes are TRBV19 and TRBJ1-2; D gene ambiguous. Trimming pared 1 base from V and 0 bases from J, leaving 6 bases between. This CDR3 region has 14 residues. Per the germline V gene, CDR1 is LNHDA and CDR2 is SQIVND (reference sequence). Full variable domain (outside the CDR3, taken from reference TRBV19 and TRBJ1-2): DGGITQSPKYLFRKEGQNVTLSCEQNLNHDAMYWYRQDPGQGLRLIYYSQIVNDFQKGDIAEGYSVSREKKESFPLTVTSAQKNPTAFYLCASSIVAANYGYTFGSGTRLTVV.

The chain has TRBV6-6 and TRBJ2-2; D is perhaps TRBD2 (6 bases). Per the germline V gene, CDR1 is MNHNY and CDR2 is SVGAGI (reference sequence). The CDR3 runs 15 residues. V shed 2 bases and J shed 3 bases, with 10 bases lying between them. The CDR3 sequence is CASSYLSGDTGELFF. The CDR3 nucleotides read TGTGCCAGCAGTTACCTTTCGGGGGACACCGGGGAGCTGTTTTTT.

V gene TRBV6-1 combines with J gene TRBJ2-3, with 9 bases aligning to TRBD2. V dropped 7 bases and J dropped 2; count of bases not matched to a gene: 7. Germline CDR1 MNHNS, CDR2 SASEGT. The CDR3 is 15 residues long. The DNA for the CDR3 is TGTGCCAGCAAGGATAGCGGGGGAATCACAGATACGCAGTATTTT. Translated: CASKDSGGITDTQYF.

Only a few counts were recorded for this clone. The CDR3: CASSDSGLAADTQYF. CDR3 DNA: TGTGCCAGCAGTGACTCGGGACTAGCGGCAGATACGCAGTATTTT. The rearrangement uses TRBV6-4 and TRBJ2-3; TRBD2 agrees at 11 bases. With 0 bases clipped from V and 4 bases from J, the junction kept 0 bases outside the gene matches. The CDR3 has 15 residues. CDR1 and CDR2 from the germline V gene are MRHNA and SNTAGT.